This TCR beta chain emerged from a study of CD8 T cells in Susac syndrome. Random-hexamer reverse transcription was applied to roughly 0.5 to 1 ug RNA. Each CDR3 protein is one row after TCRdb ran MiXCR on the immunoSEQ multiplex PCR reads. The sample holds some 100,000 distinct CDR3 sequences, 93% seen once. With 4 bases removed from V and 3 bases from J, the gap between germline ends came to 12 bases. There are 15 residues in the CDR3. Germline CDR1 and CDR2: SEHNR and FQNEAQ (reference sequence). This chain links TRBV7-9 with TRBJ2-2, with a possible D match to TRBD2 (5 bases). This clonotype was obtained from a human donor with multiple sclerosis. Sequencing used CD4+ T cells from PBMCs. The DNA for the CDR3 is TGTGCCAGCAGCTCCATAGCGATTGACACCGGGGAGCTGTTTTTT. It translates to CASSSIAIDTGELFF.